The TCR beta chain under discussion was sequenced for a study of post-analysis software for immune sequencing data. On the study more broadly: Secondary progressive, relapsing-remitting and progressive-relapsing multiple sclerosis were among the included disease courses.

Study-level points and caveats: The five TRBV segments detected at higher frequency in patients than in controls included TRBV5-6, TRBV5-1 and TRBV20-1. Strong co-clustering by F measure was seen for same-batch samples.

Unique molecular identifiers had been added to the TCR beta cDNA libraries. Via MiXCR, TCRdb re-called the PCR reads, giving one row per CDR3 protein. The table has more than 350,000 distinct CDR3 sequences, roughly 40% seen once; the top ten hold about 7.6%. Germline values: CDR1 LGHNA, CDR2 YNFKEQ. The CDR3 spans 16 residues. V lost 1 base to trimming and J lost 10 bases; unmatched junction nucleotides: 8. With respect to this clonotype: Its target is unknown.

V is TRBV4-2 and J is TRBJ2-1, with 12 positions matching TRBD2. The sequenced material came from blood. This receptor was obtained from a girl aged 2 to 9 with multiple sclerosis. CDR3 DNA: TGTGCCAGCAGCCAAGGGGCTAGCGGGAGGGCAGGGGAGCAGTTCTTC. Amino acids: CASSQGASGRAGEQFF.